This section outlines one T cell receptor (beta chain) sequence together with its context. This receptor's antigen is unknown. No per-base quality is available; no much larger clone lies one base away. The source of the sample is a study of T cell repertoires in cytomegalovirus infection (dated by TCRdb to about 2019). About the investigation overall: The peptide stimulations were aimed at well-studied HLA-B-restricted epitopes as well as recently identified HLA-C-restricted CMV epitopes, whose presentation resists viral immunomodulation. The HLA type of each donor mattered for the analysis, because public TCR beta signatures pointed to carriage of CMV infection along with the matching HLA type.

There are 16 amino acids in the CDR3, from cysteine to phenylalanine inclusive. The only DNA kept is the CDR3, 48 bases in frame from the first base. In the germline V gene, CDR1 corresponds to SGHVS and CDR2 to FQNEAQ. A distance of 16 bases separates the germline ends of V and J, which lose 1 base and 4 bases respectively. Sequencing instrument: Illumina HiSeq 1500. TCRdb cleaned the public reads at Q25 with fastp, built clones with MiXCR and kept in-frame beta chains. Entries are consolidated by CDR3 protein sequence, retaining the most common genes and DNA. In all, the sample holds about 160,000 distinct CDR3 sequences, and about 20% of those were seen once. The ten largest clones take up roughly 25% of the sample. The paper's findings and limits, for the study overall: In the ex vivo response, HLA-C-restricted CMV-specific TCR beta clonotypes were dominant, and in two of eight donors the single most frequent clonotype came from this HLA-C-restricted group. In both this cohort and an independent roughly 350-donor cohort, the cumulative frequency of public TCR beta family members distinguished carriers of CMV infection plus the relevant HLA type.

The meaning of the sample's treatment or condition label: in vitro stimulation with specific CMV peptide epitopes to enrich CMV-specific T cells. The V and J segments used are TRBV7-8 and TRBJ1-2; matching of 5 bases hints at TRBD1 as the D gene. The sequence came from a human donor in good health (CMV status not recorded). Some clones in this sample may be carry-over from other donors' samples. The starting material was CD8+ T cells from cultured PBMCs, obtained from culture after CMV antigen stimulation. The CDR3: CASSLGITGDLYGYTF. Here is the DNA: TGTGCCAGCAGCTTAGGGATCACAGGTGACCTCTATGGCTACACCTTC.